The 3 T cell receptor beta chains reported below all come from one sample, sequenced in a study of T cell responses to AZD1222 COVID-19 vaccine (dated by TCRdb to the early 2020s). The sample's time point label, in plain terms: about 28 days (+/-7) after the second vaccine dose. The library was made by the immunoSEQ multiplex PCR assay. Sourced from immuneACCESS, this table was stored by TCRdb with only in-frame sequences that have V and J called. A share of the clones is absent; for the studies checked, an unresolved V gene accounts for under half, and the remainder has no known explanation. Present in this sample are under 150,000 clones, 89% of which were seen just once. Of the sample, around a tenth falls within the top ten clones. The sequencing used peripheral blood, collected 28 days after the second AZD1222 dose. Source of these receptors: an adult who received the AZD1222 COVID-19 vaccine.

The rearrangement joins TRBV13 to TRBJ1-6, with D perhaps TRBD1 (6 bases). CDR1 is PRHDT, CDR2 FYEKMQ, per germline (reference sequence). The CDR3 consists of 14 residues. Trimming removed 3 bases from V and 7 bases from J, with 10 bases in between. The CDR3: CASSFGQSNSPLHF. The CDR3, as DNA: TGTGCCAGCAGCTTCGGACAGTCGAATTCACCCCTCCACTTT.

This chain links TRBV19 with TRBJ1-4; D uncertain. The germline V gene encodes CDR1 LNHDA and CDR2 SQIVND (reference sequence). This CDR3 spans 14 amino acids. V gave up 5 bases and J gave up 5 bases, with 12 bases separating them. This CDR3 reads CASSRQNLNEKLFF. CDR3 DNA: TGTGCCAGTAGTCGGCAGAATCTGAATGAAAAACTGTTTTTT.

The J gene is TRBJ2-1, the V gene TRBV2; D uncertain. The V and J ends lost 1 base and 12 bases respectively, with 7 bases between them. Germline lookup yields CDR1 SNHLY and CDR2 FYNNEI. The CDR3 consists of 11 residues. The CDR3 DNA reads as TGTGCCAGCAGTGAAGGAGTAGGGCAGTTCTTC. This translates into CASSEGVGQFF.